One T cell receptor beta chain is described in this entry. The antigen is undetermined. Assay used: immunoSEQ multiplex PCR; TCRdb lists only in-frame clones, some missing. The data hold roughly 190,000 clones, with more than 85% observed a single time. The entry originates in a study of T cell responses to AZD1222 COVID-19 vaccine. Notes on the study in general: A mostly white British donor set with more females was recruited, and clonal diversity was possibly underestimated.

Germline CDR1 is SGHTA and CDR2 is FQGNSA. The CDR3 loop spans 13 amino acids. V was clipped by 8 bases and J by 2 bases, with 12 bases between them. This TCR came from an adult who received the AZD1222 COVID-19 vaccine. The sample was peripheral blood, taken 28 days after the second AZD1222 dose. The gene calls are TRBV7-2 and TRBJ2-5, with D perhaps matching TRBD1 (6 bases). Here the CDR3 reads CASSSQGQETQYF. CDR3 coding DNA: TGTGCCAGCTCAAGCCAGGGGCAAGAGACCCAGTACTTC. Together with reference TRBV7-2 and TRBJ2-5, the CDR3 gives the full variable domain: GAGVSQSPSNKVTEKGKDVELRCDPISGHTALYWYRQSLGQGLEFLIYFQGNSAPDKSGLPSDRFSAERTGGSVSTLTIQRTQQEDSAVYLCASSSQGQETQYFGPGTRLLVL.